These 16 T cell receptor beta chains came from one sample sequenced in a study of IL-17A CD8 T cells in psoriatic arthritis synovium. Synovial fluid effusions were aspirated from the actively inflamed joints of patients with psoriatic arthritis. Library generation was performed with the immunoSEQ multiplex PCR assay. TCRdb holds this immuneACCESS table with in-frame rearrangements only. Some clones are missing; in checked studies, unresolved V genes explain under half, and the rest has no known cause. In this sample the table shows 1,500 to 2,000 clones, roughly two thirds of which occur a single time. The ten largest make up approximately 8.8% of the sample. Sequenced input: memory CD8+ T cells from synovial fluid. Explained via the paper, the cell subset or site label denotes: bulk memory CD8+ T cells (CD45RA-CD27+/- and CD45RA+CD27-). The receptor source for this set is a human donor with psoriatic arthritis.

The CDR3 loop reads CASSLRGGFHEQFF. The CDR3 region has the DNA TGTGCCAGCAGTTTACGGGGCGGGTTCCATGAGCAGTTCTTC. The chain joins TRBV28 to TRBJ2-1; TRBD1 or TRBD2 may be the D gene (5 bases each). The CDR3 spans 14 residues. V lost 2 bases to trimming and J lost 8 bases, with 13 bases between them. Looked up from germline, CDR1 is MDHEN and CDR2 is SYDVKM.

This clone was seen a handful of times. This sample also contains other DNA sequences that code for the same CDR3. The chain recombines TRBV27 with TRBJ2-7; D might be TRBD2 (5 bases). Germline values: CDR1 MNHEY, CDR2 SMNVEV (reference sequence). The CDR3 has 12 amino acids. The germline V and J ends were trimmed by 3 bases and 7 bases, with 10 bases remaining between them. CDR3 in amino acids: CASSFGVGEQYF. In DNA form, the CDR3 reads TGTGCCAGCAGTTTCGGGGTGGGGGAGCAGTACTTC.

This clone was counted once. The chain is built from TRBV5-1 and TRBJ2-1, with TRBD2 matching over 9 bases. Losses at the gene ends were 0 bases for V and 6 bases for J; bases not matched to a gene: 7. Germline CDR1 and CDR2: SGHRS and YFSETQ. This CDR3 has 16 residues. This chain's CDR3 is CASSLELAGWSNEQFF. The CDR3 DNA is TGCGCCAGCAGCTTGGAGCTAGCGGGGTGGAGCAATGAGCAGTTCTTC.

The rearrangement uses TRBV19 and TRBJ2-7, with D possibly TRBD2 on 5 matching bases. Germline CDR1 is LNHDA and CDR2 is SQIVND (reference sequence). V lost 8 bases, J lost 0 bases, and 11 bases lay in between. The CDR3 consists of 13 residues. The CDR3 sequence: CASAGRSSYEQYF. The CDR3 nucleotides are TGTGCCAGTGCGGGCAGGAGCTCCTACGAGCAGTACTTC.

The chain is built from TRBV25-1 and TRBJ1-1, with 9 bases aligning to TRBD1. The CDR3 runs to 13 residues. CDR1 and CDR2 from the germline V gene are MGHDK and SYGVNS. V lost 6 bases and J lost 4; bases outside the gene matches: 3. This CDR3 is CASRLGQGTEAFF. DNA for the CDR3: TGTGCCAGCAGACTGGGACAGGGCACTGAAGCTTTCTTT.

The rearrangement uses TRBV4-1 and TRBJ2-3; weak D call: TRBD1 (6 bases). This CDR3 is built from 17 residues. Germline lookup yields CDR1 MGHRA and CDR2 YSYEKL. V shed 0 bases and J shed 2 bases, with 15 bases lying between them. This CDR3 reads CASSQDFTGLVTDTQYF. As DNA, the CDR3 is TGCGCCAGCAGCCAAGATTTTACAGGGCTTGTCACAGATACGCAGTATTTT.

The chain links TRBV30 to TRBJ2-3; 10 positions agree with TRBD2. The J segment lost 6 bases and the V segment lost 2 bases, leaving 8 bases of the junction unmatched. Germline CDR1 is GTSNPN and CDR2 is SVGIG (reference sequence). The CDR3 runs 15 residues. The CDR3 coding sequence is TGTGCCTGGAGTCCCCTAGCGGGGGTGGGGGATACGCAGTATTTT. It translates to CAWSPLAGVGDTQYF.

V gene TRBV27 combines with J gene TRBJ2-7; 8 nucleotides align to TRBD1. The trim removed 6 bases at V and 1 base at J, leaving 5 bases unmatched. The CDR3 totals 14 residues. Per germline, CDR1 MNHEY and CDR2 SMNVEV (reference sequence). The DNA for the CDR3 is TGTGCCAGCAGGGACCGGACAGGGTCCTACGAGCAGTACTTC. It yields the protein CASRDRTGSYEQYF.

The V call is TRBV7-9, the J call TRBJ1-1; unclear D gene. The CDR3 totals 17 residues. Germline CDR1 and CDR2: SEHNR and FQNEAQ (reference sequence). Trimming removed 4 bases from V and 4 bases from J, with 22 bases in between. CDR3 sequence: CASSSPRLDLGSTEAFF. Here the CDR3 DNA reads TGTGCCAGCAGCTCACCCCGATTGGACCTGGGAAGCACTGAAGCTTTCTTT.

This clone came up a few times. V and J are TRBV9 and TRBJ2-2; 12 bases are shared with TRBD2. Trimming at V came to 4 bases and at J to 0 bases, leaving 7 bases not matched to a gene. This CDR3 comprises 18 residues. CDR1 is SGDLS and CDR2 is YYNGEE in the germline V gene. The CDR3 loop reads CASSPHGLAGSNTGELFF. CDR3 DNA sequence: TGTGCCAGCAGCCCTCACGGACTAGCGGGATCGAACACCGGGGAGCTGTTTTTT.

This clone appeared once. V and J are TRBV5-4 and TRBJ2-1; no definite D call. Germline assignment: CDR1 SGHNT and CDR2 YYREEE (reference sequence). The CDR3 spans 16 residues. Deletions cut 0 bases from V and 1 base from J, with 11 bases between. The CDR3, as DNA: TGTGCCAGCAGCTTGGACCCTGACCTATCCTACAATGAGCAGTTCTTC. Translated, it gives CASSLDPDLSYNEQFF.

This chain links TRBV16 with TRBJ2-7; D is possibly TRBD1 (5 bases). The germline V and J ends were trimmed by 4 bases and 7 bases, with 20 bases remaining between them. The CDR3 consists of 15 residues. Germline values: CDR1 KGHSY, CDR2 FQNENV. Here the CDR3 DNA reads TGTGCCAGCAGCCCCACGACTGGGGCGGTTAGGGAGCAGTACTTC. This gives the protein CASSPTTGAVREQYF.

The gene calls are TRBV9 and TRBJ1-2; the D gene is possibly TRBD1 (5 bases). CDR3 length: 13 residues. Germline CDR1 is SGDLS and CDR2 is YYNGEE. V was cut by 2 bases and J by 3 bases, with 8 bases left in between. The CDR3 DNA follows: TGTGCCAGCAGCGTGGGAGGGGACTATGGCTACACCTTC. As protein: CASSVGGDYGYTF.

V is TRBV14 and J is TRBJ1-2; D perhaps matches TRBD1 (6 bases). The length of the CDR3 is 13 residues. Trimming removed 3 bases from V and 8 bases from J, with 13 bases in between. The germline gives CDR1 SGHDN, CDR2 FVKESK. The CDR3, as DNA: TGTGCCAGCAGCCAGTGGGGGCTCTGGGGCTACACCTTC. This encodes CASSQWGLWGYTF.

The table lists this clone with a count of one. The CDR3 coding sequence is TGTGCCAGCAGCCTCGACTACTACAATGAGCAGTTCTTC. Its translation: CASSLDYYNEQFF. The chain employs TRBV4-2 and TRBJ2-1; possible D gene TRBD2, 5 bases. The CDR3 length is 13 residues. Per the germline V gene, CDR1 is LGHNA and CDR2 is YNFKEQ. Trimming left V 4 bases short and J 3 bases short, with 7 bases between.

The V call is TRBV5-4, the J call TRBJ2-7, with 9 positions matching TRBD1. Germline V lookup: CDR1 SGHNT, CDR2 YYREEE (reference sequence). The CDR3 runs 12 residues. With V trimmed by 7 bases and J by 6 bases, 5 bases remained unmatched. The CDR3 loop reads CASGDRGVEQYF. The CDR3 DNA is TGTGCCAGCGGCGACAGGGGGGTCGAGCAGTACTTC.